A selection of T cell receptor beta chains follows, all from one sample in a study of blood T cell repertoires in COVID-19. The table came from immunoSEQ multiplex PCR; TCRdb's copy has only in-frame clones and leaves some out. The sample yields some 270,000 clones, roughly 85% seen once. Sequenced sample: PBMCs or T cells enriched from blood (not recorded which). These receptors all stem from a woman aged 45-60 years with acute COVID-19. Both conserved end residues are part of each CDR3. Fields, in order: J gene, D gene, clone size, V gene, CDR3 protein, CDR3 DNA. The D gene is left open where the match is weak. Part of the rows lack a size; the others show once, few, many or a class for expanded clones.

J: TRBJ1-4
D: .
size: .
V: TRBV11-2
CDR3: CASSPGSGLLFF
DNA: TGTGCCAGCAGCCCAGGCTCGGGGTTACTGTTTTTT

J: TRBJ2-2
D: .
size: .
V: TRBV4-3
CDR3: CASSQEAGYNTGELFF
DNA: TGCGCCAGCAGCCAAGAGGCAGGGTATAACACCGGGGAGCTGTTTTTT

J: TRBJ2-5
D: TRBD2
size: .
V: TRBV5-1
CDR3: CASSLRGGGQETQYF
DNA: TGCGCCAGCAGCTTGCGCGGGGGTGGCCAAGAGACCCAGTACTTC

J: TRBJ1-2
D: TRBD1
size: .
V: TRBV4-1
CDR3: CASSQVGTGVEGNYGYTF
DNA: TGCGCCAGCAGCCAAGTCGGGACAGGGGTAGAGGGTAACTATGGCTACACCTTC

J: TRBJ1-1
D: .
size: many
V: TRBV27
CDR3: CASTSGRMNTEAFF
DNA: TGTGCCAGCACCTCAGGCAGGATGAACACTGAAGCTTTCTTT

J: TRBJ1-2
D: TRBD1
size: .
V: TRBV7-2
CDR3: CASSIDRGSNYGYTF
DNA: TGTGCCAGCAGCATAGACAGGGGCTCTAACTATGGCTACACCTTC

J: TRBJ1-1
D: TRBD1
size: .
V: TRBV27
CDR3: CASSPGTGGALYTEAFF
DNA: TGTGCCAGCAGTCCGGGGACAGGAGGGGCCTTGTACACTGAAGCTTTCTTT

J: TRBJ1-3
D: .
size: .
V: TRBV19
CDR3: CASSMGSSGNTIYF
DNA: TGTGCCAGTAGTATGGGCAGCTCTGGAAACACCATATATTTT

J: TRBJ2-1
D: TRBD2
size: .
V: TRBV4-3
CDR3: CASSQVSSGNNEQFF
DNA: TGCGCCAGCAGCCAAGTTTCTAGCGGCAACAATGAGCAGTTCTTC

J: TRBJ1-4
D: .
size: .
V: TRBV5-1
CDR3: CASSRTQGTNEKLFF
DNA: TGCGCCAGCAGCCGAACCCAGGGCACTAATGAAAAACTGTTTTTT

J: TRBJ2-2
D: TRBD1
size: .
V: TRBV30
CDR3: CAWTNSGQGNTGELFF
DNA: TGTGCCTGGACCAACTCGGGACAGGGTAACACCGGGGAGCTGTTTTTT

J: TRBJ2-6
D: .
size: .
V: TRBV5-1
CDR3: CASSPQFSGANVLTF
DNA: TGCGCCAGCAGCCCTCAGTTCTCTGGGGCCAACGTCCTGACTTTC

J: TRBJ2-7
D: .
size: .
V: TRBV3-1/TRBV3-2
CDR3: CASSQDSGSEQYF
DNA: TGTGCCAGCAGCCAAGATTCGGGGAGCGAGCAGTACTTC

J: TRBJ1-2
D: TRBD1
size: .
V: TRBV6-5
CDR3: CASSRTGAGGYTF
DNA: TGTGCCAGCAGCCGGACAGGGGCGGGTGGCTACACCTTC

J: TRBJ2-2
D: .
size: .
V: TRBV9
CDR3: CASSRDFRTGELFF
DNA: TGTGCCAGCAGCAGGGACTTCCGAACCGGGGAGCTGTTTTTT

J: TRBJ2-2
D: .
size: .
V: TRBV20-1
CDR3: CSASSVRALHTGELFF
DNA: TGCAGTGCTAGTTCTGTCAGGGCACTTCACACCGGGGAGCTGTTTTTT

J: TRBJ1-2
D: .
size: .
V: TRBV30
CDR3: CAWSPLVPGGYTF
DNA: TGTGCCTGGAGCCCTCTAGTGCCCGGTGGCTACACCTTC

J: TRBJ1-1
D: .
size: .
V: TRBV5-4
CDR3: CASSHPGEGANTEAFF
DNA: TGTGCCAGCAGCCACCCGGGGGAGGGAGCGAACACTGAAGCTTTCTTT

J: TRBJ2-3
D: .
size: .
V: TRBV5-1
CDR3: CASSPGQFTDTQYF
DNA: TGCGCCAGCAGCCCAGGACAGTTCACAGATACGCAGTATTTT

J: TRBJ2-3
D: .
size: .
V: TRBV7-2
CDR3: CASSSRDSADTQYF
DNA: TGTGCCAGCAGCTCCCGTGATAGCGCAGATACGCAGTATTTT

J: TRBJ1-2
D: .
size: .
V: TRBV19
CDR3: CASSKVREDYGYTF
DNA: TGTGCCAGTAGTAAGGTCAGGGAGGACTATGGCTACACCTTC

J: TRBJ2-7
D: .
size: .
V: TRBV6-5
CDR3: CASGPAGLTYEQYF
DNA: TGTGCCAGCGGTCCGGCAGGGCTCACCTACGAGCAGTACTTC

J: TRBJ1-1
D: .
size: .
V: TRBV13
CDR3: CASSLVRQVNTEAFF
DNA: TGTGCCAGCAGCTTAGTGAGGCAAGTGAACACTGAAGCTTTCTTT